This T cell receptor beta chain was retrieved from a study of T-cell memory formation after mild COVID-19 (TCRdb year 2021). For the study in its entirety: Most TCR sequence clusters were specific to one of the two donors. Two young, previously healthy adult volunteers, one female and one male, were included in the cohort. In a couple of donors, T-cell clones that expanded and contracted after mild COVID-19 were tracked by sequencing TCRalpha and TCRbeta repertoires over time.

This clonotype turned up a few times. The antigen this receptor binds is unknown. Per-base qualities were not stored, and no clone one base away is much larger. Sequencing used an Illumina NovaSeq 6000. Using 5'RACE with constant-segment primers, TCRalpha and TCRbeta cDNA libraries were constructed, with sample barcodes and unique molecular identifiers added in the process. RNA was extracted from every sample with Trizol reagent. Libraries were amplified in two PCR steps, with a second sample barcode and Illumina TruSeq adapters added in the second step. The libraries were sequenced on an Illumina NovaSeq using 2 x 150 bp paired-end reads. On the authors' methods: The reads were demultiplexed and collapsed into UMI-guided consensus sequences using migec v1.2.7. Using mixcr v2.1.11, UMI consensuses were aligned to TRA and TRB V and J templates and then assembled into clonotypes. A clonotype was counted as expanded or contracted only when both edgeR and NoisET called the clonotype significant, with the noise models trained on biological replicates. edgeR calls used a false discovery rate-adjusted p below 0.01 and a log2 fold-change threshold of 1. As an exploratory analysis of dynamics, max-normalized trajectories of the 1000 most abundant clonotypes were examined with PCA combined with hierarchical clustering. Separately sequenced CD4+ and CD8+ repertoires were used to assign a CD4 or CD8 phenotype to each responding clone. The raw public data were reprocessed by TCRdb itself: fastp quality trimming at Q25, MiXCR clonotype calling, in-frame beta chains only. Each CDR3 protein gets just one entry, which takes the most common genes and DNA from the rows behind it. The V and J calls and clone size are TCRdb's, not the authors'. This sample has 430,000 or so distinct CDR3 sequences in its table, and approximately 23% of those were observed once. About 12% of the sample is taken by the ten largest.

Sequences SQVTM (CDR1) and ANQGSEA (CDR2) are obtained from the germline V gene. V gives up 3 bases and J gives up 4 bases, and the segment between their germline ends measures 9 bases. The cysteine opens and the phenylalanine closes a CDR3 of 12 amino acids. Just CDR3 DNA is preserved here, 36 bases in frame from base 1. Beyond this particular receptor, the publication reports: Whether the second-wave clones peaking on day 37 were SARS-CoV-2 specific was not confirmed. Clones contracting from day 15 to 85 had balanced CD4/CD8 phenotypes, while a second wave expanding from day 15 to 37 was biased towards CD4+. Contracting CD4+ clones turned up mainly in the CM and EM memory subsets, whereas EMRA was where CD8+ clones were enriched. Some responding clones were found in pre-infection memory, which suggests that pre-existing cross-reactive memory T cells took part in the SARS-CoV-2 response. Only a couple of mild cases were covered by the study, and larger cohorts that include severe cases with pre-infection samples were considered necessary.

Ficoll-Paque density gradient centrifugation was the method used to isolate PBMCs. The sequence is built from TRBV29-1 and TRBJ1-1; the D region possibly corresponds to TRBD1 (5 bases align). The specimen was PBMCs or a T cell subset sorted from them (not recorded which). This clonotype originated in an adult woman who had mild COVID-19 (a few samples of this study predate the infection). The sample titles of this study are shuffled in the database, so cell type and time point are left out; the donor was told from shared clones. CDR3 region: CSVDREATEAFF. The nucleotide sequence reads as follows: TGCAGCGTTGACAGGGAGGCCACTGAAGCTTTCTTT.